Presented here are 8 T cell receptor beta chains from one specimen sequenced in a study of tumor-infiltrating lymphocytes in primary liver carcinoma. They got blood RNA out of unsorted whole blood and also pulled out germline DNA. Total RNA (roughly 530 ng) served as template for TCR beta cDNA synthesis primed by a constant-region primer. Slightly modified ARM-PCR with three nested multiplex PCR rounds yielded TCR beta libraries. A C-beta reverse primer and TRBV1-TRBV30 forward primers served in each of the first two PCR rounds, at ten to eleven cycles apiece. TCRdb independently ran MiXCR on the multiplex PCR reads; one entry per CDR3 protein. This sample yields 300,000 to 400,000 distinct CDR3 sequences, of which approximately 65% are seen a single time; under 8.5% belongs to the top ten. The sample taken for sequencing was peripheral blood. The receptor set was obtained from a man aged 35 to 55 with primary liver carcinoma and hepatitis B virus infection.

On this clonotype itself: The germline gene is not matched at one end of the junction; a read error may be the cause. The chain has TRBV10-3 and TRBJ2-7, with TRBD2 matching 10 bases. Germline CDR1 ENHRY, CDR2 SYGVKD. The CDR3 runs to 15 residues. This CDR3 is CASRGSGGESYEEYF. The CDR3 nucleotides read TGTGCCAGCAGGGGAAGCGGGGGGGAATCCTACGAGGAGTACTTC.

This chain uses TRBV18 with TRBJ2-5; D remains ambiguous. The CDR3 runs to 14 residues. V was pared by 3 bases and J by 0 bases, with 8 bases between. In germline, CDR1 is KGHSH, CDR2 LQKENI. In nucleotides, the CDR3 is TGTGCCAGCTCACCGGACCGAAACCAAGAGACCCAGTACTTC. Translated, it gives CASSPDRNQETQYF.

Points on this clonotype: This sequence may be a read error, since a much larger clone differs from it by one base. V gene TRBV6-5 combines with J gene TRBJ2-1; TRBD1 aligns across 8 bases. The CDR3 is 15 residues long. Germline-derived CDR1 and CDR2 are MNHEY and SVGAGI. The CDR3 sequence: CTSSYGTGAYNEQFF. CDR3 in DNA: TGTACCAGCAGTTACGGGACAGGAGCTTACAATGAGCAGTTCTTC.

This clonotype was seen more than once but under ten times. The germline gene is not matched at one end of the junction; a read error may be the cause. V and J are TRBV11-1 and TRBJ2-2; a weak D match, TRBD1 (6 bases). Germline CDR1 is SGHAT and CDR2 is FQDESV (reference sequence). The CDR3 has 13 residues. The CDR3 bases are TGTGCCAGCAGCTTTTGGGACACCGGGGAACTGTTTTTT. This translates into CASSFWDTGELFF.

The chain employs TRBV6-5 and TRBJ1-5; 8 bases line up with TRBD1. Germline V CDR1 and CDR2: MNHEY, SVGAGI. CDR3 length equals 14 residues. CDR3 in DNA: TGTACCATCAGTAATGGACAGGGAAGTCAGCCCCAGCATTTT. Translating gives CTISNGQGSQPQHF.

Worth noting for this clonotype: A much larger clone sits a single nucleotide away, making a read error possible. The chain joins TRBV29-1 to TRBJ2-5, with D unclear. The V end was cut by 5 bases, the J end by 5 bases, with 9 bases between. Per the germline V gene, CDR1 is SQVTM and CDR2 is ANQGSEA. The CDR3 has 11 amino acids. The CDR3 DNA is TGCAGCGTTTATATATGGGAGACCCAGTACTTC. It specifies CSVYIWETQYF.

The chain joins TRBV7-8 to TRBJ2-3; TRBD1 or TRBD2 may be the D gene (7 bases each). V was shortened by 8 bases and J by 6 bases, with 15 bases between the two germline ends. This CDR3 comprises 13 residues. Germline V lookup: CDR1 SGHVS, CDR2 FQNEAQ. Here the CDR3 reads CASGGVDRDTQYF. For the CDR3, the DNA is TGTGCCAGCGGGGGGGTGGACAGGGATACGCAGTATTTT. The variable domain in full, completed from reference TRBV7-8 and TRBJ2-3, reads GAGVSQSPRYKVAKRGQDVALRCDPISGHVSLFWYQQALGQGPEFLTYFQNEAQLDKSGLPSDRFFAERPEGSVSTLKIQRTQQEDSAVYLCASGGVDRDTQYFGPGTRLTVL.

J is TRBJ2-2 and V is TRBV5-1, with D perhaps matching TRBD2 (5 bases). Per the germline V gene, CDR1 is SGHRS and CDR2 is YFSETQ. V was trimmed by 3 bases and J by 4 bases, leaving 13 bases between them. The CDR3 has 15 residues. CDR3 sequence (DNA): TGCGCCAGCAGCTCCGGACTCAGCCTCACCGGGGAGCTGTTTTTT. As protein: CASSSGLSLTGELFF.